Presented here are 21 T cell receptor beta chains from one specimen sequenced in a study of CD8 T cells in ankylosing spondylitis. One entry per CDR3 protein results from TCRdb running MiXCR on the 5' RACE reads. Of about 300,000 distinct CDR3 sequences in the sample, under 25% are singletons; the top ten hold 3% to 4%. Input material: blood, either unsorted or a sorted T cell fraction (not recorded which). These receptors came from a female donor with ankylosing spondylitis or in good health (not recorded which).

In this sample, this clonotype turned up a few times. The chain uses TRBV5-1 and TRBJ2-5; TRBD2 aligns across 7 bases. With V trimmed by 0 bases and J by 4 bases, 3 bases remained unmatched. The V gene's germline CDR1 is SGHRS and CDR2 YFSETQ. The CDR3 covers 14 residues. The CDR3 DNA sequence: TGCGCCAGCAGCTTGGGCCCGGGAGGAGAGACCCAGTACTTC. It is translated as CASSLGPGGETQYF. Together with reference TRBV5-1 and TRBJ2-5, the CDR3 gives the full variable domain: KAGVTQTPRYLIKTRGQQVTLSCSPISGHRSVSWYQQTPGQGLQFLFEYFSETQRNKGNFPGRFSGRQFSNSRSEMNVSTLELGDSALYLCASSLGPGGETQYFGPGTRLLVL.

Comment on this clonotype: The germline gene is not matched at one end of the junction; a read error may be the cause. The rearrangement links TRBV30 to TRBJ1-1; no definite D call. The CDR3 consists of 13 residues. Germline V gene sequence: CDR1 GTSNPN, CDR2 SVGIG (reference sequence). CDR3 amino acids: CAWSVQGPTKAFF. CDR3 nucleotides: TGTGCCTGGAGTGTACAAGGGCCCACTAAAGCTTTCTTT.

This clonotype occurred many times. V gene TRBV20-1 combines with J gene TRBJ2-7; unclear D gene. The germline V gene has CDR1 DFQATT and CDR2 SNEGSKA (reference sequence). Trimming took off 0 bases at V and 5 bases at J, with 14 bases between the two ends. There are 14 residues in the CDR3. The CDR3 DNA sequence: TGCAGTGCTAGAGATACGGCCAGGTTGCACGAGCAGTACTTC. Translating gives CSARDTARLHEQYF.

This clonotype was observed a handful of times. This rearrangement joins TRBV10-1 to TRBJ2-5; D possibly corresponds to TRBD1 (6 bases). The germline V gene has CDR1 WNHNN and CDR2 SYGVQD (reference sequence). CDR3 length equals 14 residues. V was clipped by 4 bases and J by 2 bases, with 11 bases between them. The CDR3 sequence: CASSGGQPQETQYF. Here the CDR3 DNA reads TGCGCCAGCAGTGGAGGACAGCCGCAAGAGACCCAGTACTTC.

The sample holds a few counts of this clonotype. The rearrangement uses TRBV10-3 and TRBJ2-7; no firm D call. The V and J ends lost 6 bases and 3 bases respectively, with 12 bases between them. CDR3 length: 13 residues. Germline-derived CDR1 and CDR2 are ENHRY and SYGVKD. CDR3 sequence reads: CAISVNSYYEQYF. CDR3 bases: TGTGCCATCAGCGTCAACTCATACTACGAGCAGTACTTC.

The genes are TRBV27 and TRBJ2-3; 8 positions agree with TRBD1. CDR3 length: 13 residues. The J segment lost 4 bases and the V segment lost 6 bases, leaving 3 bases of the junction unmatched. Germline-derived CDR1 and CDR2 are MNHEY and SMNVEV (reference sequence). The CDR3 DNA reads TGTGCCAGCAGAAGGACAGGGTCAGATACGCAGTATTTT. Translation gives CASRRTGSDTQYF.

The V gene is TRBV18, the J gene TRBJ2-1; the match to TRBD2 covers 10 bases. The germline V gene encodes CDR1 KGHSH and CDR2 LQKENI. The CDR3 loop spans 16 amino acids. J was trimmed by 15 bases and V by 2 bases; bases with no gene match: 16. CDR3 region: CASSPDRAGGFGGPFF. The CDR3 nucleotides read TGTGCCAGCTCACCAGATCGAGCGGGAGGGTTTGGTGGGCCGTTCTTC.

As concerns this clonotype: The junction departs from germline at one end; a sequencing error may be responsible. The rearrangement uses TRBV19 and TRBJ2-3; possibly TRBD2 for D (5 bases). This CDR3 spans 15 amino acids. From germline, CDR1 is LNHDA and CDR2 SQIVND (reference sequence). CDR3 protein: CASSPLGVSRDTQYF. The CDR3 nucleotides are TGTGCCAGTAGTCCCCTGGGAGTTAGCAGAGATACGCAGTATTTT.

This clonotype has at least ten counts. The chain links TRBV15 to TRBJ1-2; D remains ambiguous. Deletions cut 0 bases from V and 1 base from J, with 0 bases between. The CDR3 is 12 amino acids. Germline CDR1 LNHNV, CDR2 YYDKDF (reference sequence). The CDR3 DNA sequence: TGTGCCACCAGCAGAGATAACTATGGCTACACCTTC. This sequence encodes CATSRDNYGYTF.

This clonotype was observed at least ten times. V is TRBV4-3 and J is TRBJ2-1, with a weak D call TRBD2 (5 bases). The CDR3 runs to 18 residues. Germline V gene sequence: CDR1 LGHNA, CDR2 YSLEER. V lost 1 base and J 7 bases, leaving 23 bases between the germline ends. The CDR3 nucleotides read TGCGCCAGCAGCCAAGGGAAGCCTAATCAGAGGGTTAGGAATGAGCAGTTCTTC. This codes for CASSQGKPNQRVRNEQFF.

This rearrangement joins TRBV6-1 to TRBJ2-4, with a tentative D call TRBD2 (6 bases). This CDR3 contains 15 residues. V was cut by 6 bases and J by 12 bases, with 24 bases left in between. Per the germline V gene, CDR1 is MNHNS and CDR2 is SASEGT. The CDR3 sequence: CASSSRSPREDPQYF. For the CDR3, the DNA is TGTGCCAGCAGCTCCCGAAGCCCCAGGGAGGATCCTCAGTACTTC.

The chain carries TRBV4-3 and TRBJ2-7; D possibly uses TRBD1 or TRBD2 (5 bases each). Trimming took 4 bases from V and 4 from J, leaving 17 bases between them. In germline, CDR1 is LGHNA, CDR2 YSLEER. The CDR3 has 15 residues. CDR3 sequence: CASSRDPGSSYEQYF. The CDR3 DNA reads TGCGCCAGCAGCCGGGACCCGGGCTCCTCTTACGAGCAGTACTTC.

This clonotype was observed a handful of times. The chain has TRBV7-2 and TRBJ1-2; 9 positions agree with TRBD1. V dropped 5 bases and J dropped 8; count of bases not matched to a gene: 9. In germline, CDR1 is SGHTA, CDR2 FQGNSA. The CDR3 is 14 residues long. CDR3 DNA sequence: TGTGCCAGCAGCGGACCGGGACAGGGCTACGGCTACACCTTC. Protein: CASSGPGQGYGYTF.

This clonotype occurred many times. CDR3 residues: CASSPMPRTDTQYF. In DNA form, the CDR3 reads TGTGCCAGCAGTCCGATGCCCCGCACAGATACGCAGTATTTT. The chain carries TRBV6-1 and TRBJ2-3, with D unresolved. Trimming stripped 5 bases from V and 1 base from J, with 10 bases between. Germline V gene lookup returns CDR1 MNHNS and CDR2 SASEGT. This CDR3 comprises 14 residues.

The chain is built from TRBV20-1 and TRBJ2-1, with D perhaps TRBD2 (6 bases). CDR3 length: 15 amino acids. Trimming cost V 6 bases and J 5 bases, with 20 bases left between them. Germline V gene data show CDR1 as DFQATT and CDR2 as SNEGSKA (reference sequence). CDR3 sequence: CSASSGDSVHNEQFF. The CDR3 DNA reads as TGCAGTGCCTCCTCGGGGGACTCGGTACACAATGAGCAGTTCTTC.

In its sample, this clonotype was seen many times. V is TRBV7-2 and J is TRBJ2-3; perhaps TRBD1 as D (6 bases). Germline assignment: CDR1 SGHTA and CDR2 FQGNSA. This CDR3 spans 14 amino acids. V was cut by 0 bases and J by 3 bases, with 7 bases left in between. CDR3 sequence: CASSLARGTDTQYF. The CDR3 nucleotides read TGTGCCAGCAGCTTAGCCAGGGGAACAGATACGCAGTATTTT.

The chain combines TRBV5-4 with TRBJ1-1; maybe TRBD1 (5 bases). The V gene's germline CDR1 is SGHNT and CDR2 YYREEE (reference sequence). The CDR3 has 14 residues. The V end was cut by 4 bases, the J end by 5 bases, with 15 bases between. In DNA, the CDR3 is TGTGCCAGCAGCACGCCAGATCCAGGGACTGAAGCTTTCTTT. Translation gives CASSTPDPGTEAFF.

This clonotype was recorded only once. This chain uses TRBV15 with TRBJ2-7, with D tentatively TRBD2 (5 bases). V lost 0 bases, J lost 6 bases, and 9 bases lay in between. Germline loops: CDR1 LNHNV, CDR2 YYDKDF (reference sequence). The CDR3 runs 13 residues. The CDR3 region is CATSRERGIEQYF. The CDR3 nucleotides are TGTGCCACCAGCAGAGAACGGGGAATCGAGCAGTACTTC.

In its sample, this clonotype was seen a few times. This rearrangement joins TRBV27 to TRBJ2-7, with 10 bases identical to TRBD2. V lost 4 bases and J lost 2; bases outside the gene matches: 11. CDR1 and CDR2 from the germline V gene are MNHEY and SMNVEV (reference sequence). This CDR3 has 17 residues. CDR3 loop: CASSYATSGYYTYEQYF. As DNA, the CDR3 is TGTGCCAGCAGTTACGCGACTAGCGGGTATTACACCTACGAGCAGTACTTC.

The sample holds many counts of this clonotype. This chain links TRBV20-1 with TRBJ2-7; 7 bases agree with TRBD1. V gave up 6 bases and J gave up 0 bases; unmatched junction bases: 5. Looked up from germline, CDR1 is DFQATT and CDR2 is SNEGSKA (reference sequence). CDR3 length: 13 residues. CDR3 bases: TGCAGTGCCAGGGGGATTCGCTCCTACGAGCAGTACTTC. Protein sequence: CSARGIRSYEQYF.

V gene TRBV6-5 combines with J gene TRBJ2-3; TRBD1 aligns across 7 bases. The J segment lost 2 bases and the V segment lost 2 bases, leaving 4 bases of the junction unmatched. Germline-derived CDR1 and CDR2 are MNHEY and SVGAGI. The CDR3 runs to 15 residues. CDR3 in DNA: TGTGCCAGCAGTTACGTACAGGGGACCACAGATACGCAGTATTTT. It specifies CASSYVQGTTDTQYF.